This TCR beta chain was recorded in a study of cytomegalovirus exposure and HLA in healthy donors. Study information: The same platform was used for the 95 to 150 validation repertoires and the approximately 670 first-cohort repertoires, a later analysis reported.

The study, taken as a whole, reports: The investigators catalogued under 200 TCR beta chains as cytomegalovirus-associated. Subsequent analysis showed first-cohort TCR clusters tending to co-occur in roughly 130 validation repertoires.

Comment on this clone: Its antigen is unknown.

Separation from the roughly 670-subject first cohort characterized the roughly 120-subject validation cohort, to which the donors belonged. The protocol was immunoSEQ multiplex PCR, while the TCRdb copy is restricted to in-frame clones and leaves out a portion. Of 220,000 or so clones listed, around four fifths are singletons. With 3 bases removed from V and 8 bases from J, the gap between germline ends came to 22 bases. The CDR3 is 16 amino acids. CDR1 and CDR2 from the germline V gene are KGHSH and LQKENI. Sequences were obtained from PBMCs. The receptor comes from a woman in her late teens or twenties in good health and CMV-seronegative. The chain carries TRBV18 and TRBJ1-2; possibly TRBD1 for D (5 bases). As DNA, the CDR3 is TGTGCCAGCTCACCGTTTGAGGGCAGGGCCGCAGGGGGCTACACCTTC. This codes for CASSPFEGRAAGGYTF.